Sequencing of this T cell receptor beta chain was carried out in a study of shared clonotypes between healthy human individuals. Study-wide context: Each donor had three CD4 naive, three CD4 memory, two CD8 naive and one CD8 memory plate. Study-level results: Generally, estimated richness proved larger in naive subsets than it did in memory subsets.

The CDR3 loop spans 15 amino acids. V was clipped by 6 bases and J by 7 bases; unmatched bases: 12. In germline, CDR1 is SGHVS, CDR2 FNYEAQ. Investigators divided CD4+ cells into CD45RA+ naive and CD45RA-negative memory subsets. Genomic DNA from each subset was divided evenly over several immunoSEQ plates. Sequencing was performed with immunoSEQ multiplex PCR; in TCRdb, only in-frame clones are kept and a portion is missing. The data hold some 1,600,000 clones, with about 98% observed a single time. For this clone: The antigen is unknown.

This chain connects TRBV7-6 to TRBJ2-1; 7 positions match TRBD2. The receptor was isolated from a man aged 30-40 years in good health. The sequencing input was naive CD4+ T cells sorted from blood. As to subset: CD45RA+ positively selected. The CDR3 loop is CASSGGSGAPNEQFF. CDR3 coding DNA: TGTGCCAGCAGTGGAGGAAGCGGGGCCCCTAATGAGCAGTTCTTC.